A single sample gave rise to the 22 T cell receptor beta chains below, sequenced in a study of long-term antiretroviral therapy in people with HIV. Assay version v3.0 of immunoSEQ was used, and it was run at survey level. Assay used: immunoSEQ multiplex PCR; TCRdb lists only in-frame clones, some missing. This table has under 45,000 clones, around 83% appearing once. This material consisted of unsorted PBMCs, taken 1 year after starting antiretroviral therapy. Receptors were obtained from a man between 18 and 35 years old with HIV.

The genes are TRBV13 and TRBJ2-7; TRBD1 agrees at 10 bases. The CDR3 contains 17 residues. Losses at the gene ends were 0 bases for V and 0 bases for J; bases not matched to a gene: 5. CDR1 is PRHDT, CDR2 FYEKMQ, per germline (reference sequence). The CDR3 reads CASSLGLTGGNSYEQYF. The DNA of the CDR3 is TGTGCCAGCAGCTTAGGCCTGACAGGGGGCAACTCCTACGAGCAGTACTTC. Using reference TRBV13 and TRBJ2-7 for the parts outside the CDR3, the full variable domain is AAGVIQSPRHLIKEKRETATLKCYPIPRHDTVYWYQQGPGQDPQFLISFYEKMQSDKGSIPDRFSAQQFSDYHSELNMSSLELGDSALYFCASSLGLTGGNSYEQYFGPGTRLTVT.

The chain joins TRBV28 to TRBJ2-6; 11 nucleotides agree with TRBD2. V shed 6 bases, J shed 2 bases, and the junction held 9 bases outside the gene matches. Germline loops: CDR1 MDHEN, CDR2 SYDVKM. The CDR3 consists of 18 residues. CDR3 DNA: TGTGCCAGCAGGATCACTAGCGGGAGAATGGCTGGGGCCAACGTCCTGACTTTC. Translation gives CASRITSGRMAGANVLTF.

There are a few counts of this clone. The gene calls are TRBV5-4 and TRBJ1-1; unclear D gene. Trimming cost V 0 bases and J 0 bases, with 15 bases left between them. CDR1 is SGHNT, CDR2 YYREEE, per germline (reference sequence). This CDR3 comprises 17 residues. The CDR3 DNA is TGTGCCAGCAGCTTGGCTCGTCTTGGTATTATGAACACTGAAGCTTTCTTT. Amino acids: CASSLARLGIMNTEAFF.

The rearrangement joins TRBV9 to TRBJ1-1; perhaps TRBD1 as D (5 bases). Germline loops: CDR1 SGDLS, CDR2 YYNGEE. The V and J ends lost 7 bases and 2 bases respectively, with 15 bases between them. CDR3 length equals 14 residues. This CDR3 reads CASGGQGSNTEAFF. The CDR3 DNA sequence: TGTGCCAGCGGTGGGCAGGGTTCAAACACTGAAGCTTTCTTT.

The chain couples TRBV9 to TRBJ2-2, with a weak D call TRBD2 (5 bases). The V gene lost 0 bases and the J gene lost 9 bases, with 9 bases spanning the gap. The CDR3 spans 13 residues. Germline V gene sequence: CDR1 SGDLS, CDR2 YYNGEE. This CDR3 is CASSVGTHWELFF. The CDR3, as DNA: TGTGCCAGCAGCGTAGGGACTCACTGGGAGCTGTTTTTT.

This chain uses TRBV2 with TRBJ1-1; D is possibly TRBD1 (5 bases). The germline V gene has CDR1 SNHLY and CDR2 FYNNEI. CDR3 length: 18 residues. V was trimmed by 2 bases and J by 3 bases, leaving 22 bases between them. As DNA, the CDR3 is TGTGCCAGCAGTGAAAACTCCGTTGGGGGGAAAAGGGACACTGAAGCTTTCTTT. Translated, it gives CASSENSVGGKRDTEAFF.

In this sample, this clone turned up once. This sequence joins TRBV7-6 and TRBJ2-1; 7 bases fit TRBD2. Germline V gene lookup returns CDR1 SGHVS and CDR2 FNYEAQ. V shed 1 base and J 6 bases; nucleotides not matched to a gene: 21. There are 20 residues in the CDR3. CDR3 protein: CASSLEVRSGRRESSNEQFF. Written as DNA, the CDR3 is TGTGCCAGCAGCTTAGAAGTCCGGTCAGGGAGGCGGGAGTCCAGCAATGAGCAGTTCTTC.

This rearrangement joins TRBV19 to TRBJ1-2; a weak D match, TRBD1 (5 bases). The V end was cut by 1 base, the J end by 0 bases, with 9 bases between. Germline values: CDR1 LNHDA, CDR2 SQIVND (reference sequence). The CDR3 totals 15 residues. The chain's CDR3 is CASSIAGGANYGYTF. As DNA, the CDR3 is TGTGCCAGTAGTATAGCCGGGGGAGCTAACTATGGCTACACCTTC. The whole variable domain, remainder taken from reference TRBV19 and TRBJ1-2, is DGGITQSPKYLFRKEGQNVTLSCEQNLNHDAMYWYRQDPGQGLRLIYYSQIVNDFQKGDIAEGYSVSREKKESFPLTVTSAQKNPTAFYLCASSIAGGANYGYTFGSGTRLTVV.

This chain connects TRBV7-6 to TRBJ1-1, with TRBD1 as a possible D gene (6 bases). This CDR3 spans 13 amino acids. Germline V CDR1 and CDR2: SGHVS, FNYEAQ. Trimming took 3 bases from V and 4 from J, leaving 9 bases between them. CDR3 nucleotides: TGTGCCAGCAGCTTGGACAGTACCACTGAAGCTTTCTTT. Its protein product is CASSLDSTTEAFF.

The genes are TRBV27 and TRBJ2-5; D gene uncertain. The ends were cut back, 3 bases at V and 2 bases at J, with 16 bases in the middle. This CDR3 contains 16 residues. CDR1 is MNHEY and CDR2 is SMNVEV in the germline V gene (reference sequence). The CDR3 region has the DNA TGTGCCAGCAGTTTGGGCCTAGGTAGGGAACAAGAGACCCAGTACTTC. Protein sequence: CASSLGLGREQETQYF.

This clone has a single count. The CDR3 region has the DNA TGCGCCAGCAGCCAAGATTCCCACACAGATATAATCACTGAAGCTTTCTTT. Its translation: CASSQDSHTDIITEAFF. The chain is built from TRBV4-1 and TRBJ1-1; no firm D call. Germline V CDR1 and CDR2: MGHRA, YSYEKL. The CDR3 contains 17 residues. The ends were cut back, 0 bases at V and 4 bases at J, with 18 bases in the middle.

This chain links TRBV28 with TRBJ2-7; TRBD1 aligns across 7 bases. Germline assignment: CDR1 MDHEN and CDR2 SYDVKM. CDR3 length equals 14 residues. J gave up 2 bases and V 5 bases, and 6 bases lay outside the gene matches. CDR3 nucleotide sequence: TGTGCCAGCAGTCCCGGACAGGTAGCCTACGAGCAGTACTTC. It is translated as CASSPGQVAYEQYF.

The J gene is TRBJ1-2, the V gene TRBV9, with D possibly being TRBD1 (5 bases). Trimming pared 0 bases from V and 2 bases from J, leaving 20 bases between. The germline CDR1 and CDR2 sequences are SGDLS and YYNGEE. The CDR3 runs to 18 residues. The CDR3 loop reads CASSVDGEGTTRNYGYTF. The CDR3 bases are TGTGCCAGCAGCGTAGATGGGGAGGGGACCACTCGGAACTATGGCTACACCTTC.

This sequence joins TRBV11-3 and TRBJ2-1, with D unresolved. V was trimmed by 5 bases and J by 4 bases, leaving 15 bases between them. CDR3 length: 15 residues. The germline V gene encodes CDR1 SGHNT and CDR2 YENEEA. The CDR3 nucleotides are TGTGCCAGCAGCCTCAGAATTTCCCCGTACAATGAGCAGTTCTTC. Amino acids: CASSLRISPYNEQFF.

This clone has more than one count but fewer than ten. The chain is built from TRBV7-9 and TRBJ2-7; TRBD1 matches at 11 bases. Germline V gene data show CDR1 as SEHNR and CDR2 as FQNEAQ (reference sequence). The CDR3 covers 14 residues. The J segment lost 2 bases and the V segment lost 5 bases, leaving 2 bases of the junction unmatched. The CDR3 sequence is CASSRDRGAYEQYF. The CDR3 DNA reads as TGTGCCAGCAGCAGGGACAGGGGGGCCTACGAGCAGTACTTC.

Only a few counts were recorded for this clone. The chain has TRBV7-9 and TRBJ2-7; D not certain. V was pared by 4 bases and J by 5 bases, with 6 bases between. CDR3 length equals 11 residues. Germline CDR1 reads SEHNR; CDR2 reads FQNEAQ (reference sequence). The CDR3 bases are TGTGCCAGCAGCTCCAAGCACGAGCAGTACTTC. It is translated as CASSSKHEQYF.

V gene TRBV7-3 combines with J gene TRBJ2-1; TRBD2 matches at 8 bases. Germline values: CDR1 SGHTA, CDR2 FQGTGA. The CDR3 covers 15 residues. Losses at the gene ends were 5 bases for V and 4 bases for J; bases not matched to a gene: 7. The CDR3 is CASSTRTSRYNEQFF. CDR3 in DNA: TGTGCCAGCAGCACCCGGACTAGCAGATACAATGAGCAGTTCTTC.

This sequence joins TRBV7-9 and TRBJ1-2; D might be TRBD1 (5 bases). The length of the CDR3 is 15 residues. V was cut by 5 bases and J by 2 bases, with 15 bases left in between. Germline CDR1 and CDR2: SEHNR and FQNEAQ (reference sequence). In nucleotides, the CDR3 is TGTGCCAGCAGCCGCACAGGATATCAAAACTATGGCTACACCTTC. This encodes CASSRTGYQNYGYTF.

The chain recombines TRBV19 with TRBJ1-2, with D hard to call. CDR1 is LNHDA and CDR2 is SQIVND in the germline V gene (reference sequence). The CDR3 spans 11 residues. V was shortened by 4 bases and J by 6 bases, with 6 bases between the two germline ends. Here the CDR3 DNA reads TGTGCCAGTAGTACGGGCAATGGCTACACCTTC. This gives the protein CASSTGNGYTF. The full variable domain, in which reference TRBV19 and TRBJ1-2 provide the parts outside the CDR3, is DGGITQSPKYLFRKEGQNVTLSCEQNLNHDAMYWYRQDPGQGLRLIYYSQIVNDFQKGDIAEGYSVSREKKESFPLTVTSAQKNPTAFYLCASSTGNGYTFGSGTRLTVV.

This clone has just a few counts. This chain joins TRBV9 and TRBJ1-2; D remains ambiguous. This CDR3 has 14 residues. Trimming cost V 0 bases and J 2 bases, with 8 bases left between them. Germline-derived CDR1 and CDR2 are SGDLS and YYNGEE. The chain's CDR3 is CASSVGNSNYGYTF. In DNA form, the CDR3 reads TGTGCCAGCAGCGTAGGAAACAGCAACTATGGCTACACCTTC.

The chain carries TRBV4-1 and TRBJ2-1, with a weak D call TRBD2 (6 bases). The V gene's germline CDR1 is MGHRA and CDR2 YSYEKL. The CDR3 contains 13 residues. V was trimmed by 0 bases and J by 13 bases, leaving 13 bases between them. As DNA, the CDR3 is TGCGCCAGCAGCCAAGATCTCGGGGGACTTCAGTTCTTC. Protein: CASSQDLGGLQFF.

The chain couples TRBV5-1 to TRBJ2-7; D tentatively reads TRBD1 or TRBD2 (5 bases each). Germline V gives CDR1 SGHRS, CDR2 YFSETQ. This CDR3 comprises 15 residues. V dropped 6 bases and J dropped 3 bases, with 19 bases sitting between them. CDR3: CASTPNSGGFYEQYF. The CDR3 nucleotides read TGCGCCAGCACACCCAATAGTGGGGGATTCTACGAGCAGTACTTC.